Presented here are 12 T cell receptor beta chains from one specimen sequenced in a study of a mutant IDH1 vaccine in newly diagnosed glioma. Time point here: week 47, end of study. Each dose delivered 300 ug of mutant IDH1 20-mer peptide subcutaneously with imiquimod. The antigens of these receptors remain unknown. Assay used: immunoSEQ multiplex PCR; TCRdb lists only in-frame clones, some missing. In the table there are some 50,000 clones, roughly 83% of which are singletons. Here the sequenced sample was PBMCs, taken from a glioma patient whose treatment included an IDH1 peptide vaccine. These receptors were obtained from a woman aged 25-40 years with glioma. Some clones in this sample may be carry-over from other donors' samples.

The chain is built from TRBV4-1 and TRBJ1-5; D uncertain. The CDR3 is made up of 15 amino acids. Per the germline V gene, CDR1 is MGHRA and CDR2 is YSYEKL. V shed 2 bases and J shed 3 bases, with 11 bases lying between them. The CDR3 protein is CASSQLDGYNQPQHF. Here the CDR3 DNA reads TGCGCCAGCAGCCAACTGGACGGCTACAATCAGCCCCAGCATTTT.

CDR3: CAWTRGAGFNEQFF. CDR3 bases: TGTGCCTGGACCAGAGGGGCAGGGTTCAATGAGCAGTTCTTC. V is TRBV30 and J is TRBJ2-1; the D gene could be TRBD1 or TRBD2 (5 bases each). Looked up from germline, CDR1 is GTSNPN and CDR2 is SVGIG (reference sequence). V lost 4 bases and J 6 bases, leaving 16 bases between the germline ends. The CDR3 is 14 amino acids. Supplemented by reference TRBV30 and TRBJ2-1, the full variable domain reads SQTIHQWPATLVQPVGSPLSLECTVEGTSNPNLYWYRQAAGRGLQLLFYSVGIGQISSEVPQNLSASRPQDRQFILSSKKLLLSDSGFYLCAWTRGAGFNEQFFGPGTRLTVL.

This clone was detected once. This chain connects TRBV12-5 to TRBJ1-2; 10 positions match TRBD1. The CDR3 sequence is 17 residues long. V lost 3 bases, J lost 7 bases, and 14 bases stayed unmatched. Germline assignment: CDR1 LGHNT and CDR2 FRNRAP. The CDR3 loop reads CASGFRAIGTGVAGYTF. The DNA of the CDR3 is TGTGCTAGTGGTTTCCGCGCCATAGGGACAGGGGTTGCTGGCTACACCTTC.

The V and J genes are TRBV7-2 and TRBJ2-5; D not resolved. Trimming removed 1 base at V and 5 bases at J, with 20 bases between. This CDR3 is built from 17 residues. Germline V CDR1 and CDR2: SGHTA, FQGNSA. For the CDR3, the DNA is TGTGCCAGCAGCTTAGTTGCTGCCCGTGGTAGTAGGGAGACCCAGTACTTC. It encodes CASSLVAARGSRETQYF.

J is TRBJ2-7 and V is TRBV2, with 8 nucleotides matching TRBD1. This CDR3 is built from 13 residues. Germline CDR1 SNHLY, CDR2 FYNNEI. The V and J ends lost 6 bases and 7 bases, in that order; junction bases with no gene match: 8. CDR3 sequence reads: CASRAQGAGEQYF. The DNA of the CDR3 is TGTGCCAGCAGAGCTCAGGGGGCTGGAGAGCAGTACTTC.

The rearrangement joins TRBV6-6 to TRBJ2-2; D unclear. This CDR3 spans 13 amino acids. Trimming took 6 bases from V and 2 from J, leaving 7 bases between them. Germline CDR1 and CDR2: MNHNY and SVGAGI (reference sequence). The CDR3 here is CASRELNTGELFF. The CDR3 coding sequence is TGTGCCAGCAGGGAACTAAACACCGGGGAGCTGTTTTTT.

The gene calls are TRBV19 and TRBJ2-5, with TRBD2 matching 7 bases. Germline CDR1 LNHDA, CDR2 SQIVND (reference sequence). The CDR3 sequence is 14 residues long. J lost 5 bases, V lost 1 base, and 4 bases had no gene match. CDR3 in amino acids: CASSIVGEGETQYF. DNA of the CDR3: TGTGCCAGTAGTATAGTAGGGGAGGGGGAGACCCAGTACTTC.

The chain couples TRBV30 to TRBJ1-2; TRBD1 might be the D (6 bases). The germline CDR1 and CDR2 sequences are GTSNPN and SVGIG (reference sequence). With 6 bases removed from V and 1 base from J, the gap between germline ends came to 18 bases. The CDR3 totals 15 residues. CDR3 protein: CACLPEAGVNYGYTF. DNA for the CDR3: TGTGCCTGCTTACCGGAGGCAGGGGTTAACTATGGCTACACCTTC. Drawing the rest from reference TRBV30 and TRBJ1-2, the complete variable domain is SQTIHQWPATLVQPVGSPLSLECTVEGTSNPNLYWYRQAAGRGLQLLFYSVGIGQISSEVPQNLSASRPQDRQFILSSKKLLLSDSGFYLCACLPEAGVNYGYTFGSGTRLTVV.

With respect to this clone: A read error may produce the germline difference seen at one junction end. The chain recombines TRBV6-1 with TRBJ1-5; D unclear. Germline V CDR1 and CDR2: MNHNS, SASEGT. The CDR3 totals 13 residues. The CDR3 spells CASSEGLQQPQHF. The CDR3 nucleotides are TGTGCCAGCAGCGAAGGCCTACAACAGCCCCAGCATTTT.

The rearrangement uses TRBV7-2 and TRBJ1-2; no firm D call. The length of the CDR3 is 15 residues. Germline values: CDR1 SGHTA, CDR2 FQGNSA. Trimming removed 2 bases at V and 4 bases at J, with 14 bases between. The CDR3 DNA follows: TGTGCCAGCAGCTTACCGTGGGCAGGTTTCTATGGCTACACCTTC. Its translation is CASSLPWAGFYGYTF.

The CDR3 spells CASSYARGEGGELFF. The CDR3 coding sequence is TGTGCCAGCAGTTACGCCAGGGGAGAAGGCGGGGAGCTGTTTTTT. This chain connects TRBV6-6 to TRBJ2-2; TRBD1 might be the D (6 bases). Trimming took 2 bases from V and 7 from J, leaving 14 bases between them. This CDR3 is 15 amino acids long. Germline-derived CDR1 and CDR2 are MNHNY and SVGAGI (reference sequence).

This chain joins TRBV6-5 and TRBJ1-1; 8 bases map to TRBD1. J was trimmed by 5 bases and V by 6 bases; bases with no gene match: 2. The CDR3 is made up of 12 amino acids. From germline, CDR1 is MNHEY and CDR2 SVGAGI. CDR3 loop: CASRTGGTEAFF. The DNA for the CDR3 is TGTGCCAGCAGAACAGGGGGTACTGAAGCTTTCTTT.